The 23 T cell receptor beta chains in this list originate from one sample, sequenced in a study of long-term antiretroviral therapy in people with HIV. Running of the v3.0 immunoSEQ assay took place at survey level. Generated by immunoSEQ multiplex PCR, the TCRdb table keeps only in-frame clones and is missing some. The sample includes 13,000 or so clones, 80% of them seen just once. The sample consisted of unsorted PBMCs, taken 3.2 years before starting antiretroviral therapy. Receptors originate from a man aged 35 to 55 with HIV.

The chain links TRBV25-1 to TRBJ1-1; D call uncertain. Trimming took 2 bases from V and 0 from J, leaving 4 bases between them. The CDR3 is 13 amino acids. Per germline, CDR1 MGHDK and CDR2 SYGVNS. The CDR3 coding sequence is TGTGCCAGCAGTGAACACCTGAACACTGAAGCTTTCTTT. Amino acid sequence: CASSEHLNTEAFF. Full variable domain (rest looked up from reference TRBV25-1 and TRBJ1-1): EADIYQTPRYLVIGTGKKITLECSQTMGHDKMYWYQQDPGMELHLIHYSYGVNSTEKGDLSSESTVSRIRTEHFPLTLESARPSHTSQYLCASSEHLNTEAFFGQGTRLTVV.

The chain's CDR3 is CASSTPRRTEEMFF. Written as DNA, the CDR3 is TGTGCCAGCAGCACTCCGAGGCGGACGGAAGAGATGTTTTTT. The rearrangement links TRBV11-2 to TRBJ1-4, with D unclear. The germline V gene has CDR1 SGHAT and CDR2 FQNNGV. V was shortened by 5 bases and J by 15 bases, with 22 bases between the two germline ends. This CDR3 contains 14 residues.

V usage is TRBV7-3 and J usage is TRBJ1-1, with D perhaps TRBD1 (5 bases). Trimming took off 1 base at V and 7 bases at J, with 7 bases between the two ends. Germline lookup yields CDR1 SGHTA and CDR2 FQGTGA. This CDR3 has 12 residues. The CDR3 bases are TGTGCCAGCAGCTTAAGACAGCTTGAAGCTTTCTTT. Residues: CASSLRQLEAFF.

V is TRBV6-6 and J is TRBJ1-5, with a tentative D call TRBD1 (5 bases). The V gene's germline CDR1 is MNHNY and CDR2 SVGAGI (reference sequence). Trimming cost V 9 bases and J 5 bases, with 20 bases left between them. This CDR3 comprises 15 residues. The CDR3 nucleotides read TGTGCCAGTAGGGGCGAGGAGGCTCCTTATCAGCCCCAGCATTTT. Its protein product is CASRGEEAPYQPQHF.

The rearrangement uses TRBV6-6 and TRBJ2-7; D tentatively fits TRBD1 or TRBD2 (5 bases each). CDR1 and CDR2 (germline): MNHNY, SVGAGI (reference sequence). V was cut by 2 bases and J by 4 bases, with 12 bases left in between. CDR3 length equals 14 residues. CDR3 amino acids: CASSYQGVGYEQYF. The CDR3 DNA follows: TGTGCCAGCAGTTACCAGGGAGTAGGGTACGAGCAGTACTTC.

The V and J genes are TRBV30 and TRBJ2-2; TRBD2 aligns across 7 bases. The CDR3 consists of 16 residues. Per the germline V gene, CDR1 is GTSNPN and CDR2 is SVGIG (reference sequence). V was pared by 0 bases and J by 0 bases, with 4 bases of the junction left unmatched. The CDR3, as DNA: TGTGCCTGGAGTGTATTTGGGGGGGCGAACACCGGGGAGCTGTTTTTT. It yields the protein CAWSVFGGANTGELFF.

The V and J genes are TRBV5-1 and TRBJ1-2; 7 nucleotides line up with TRBD1. The CDR3 has 14 amino acids. V trimming: 5 bases; J trimming: 4 bases; junction bases outside the gene matches: 8. CDR1 SGHRS and CDR2 YFSETQ come from the germline V gene. CDR3 sequence: CASSPGTARYGYTF. The DNA for the CDR3 is TGCGCCAGCAGTCCCGGGACAGCCCGCTATGGCTACACCTTC.

V is TRBV6-6 and J is TRBJ1-2, with D unclear. V was shortened by 4 bases and J by 8 bases, with 11 bases between the two germline ends. The CDR3 totals 12 residues. Germline CDR1 reads MNHNY; CDR2 reads SVGAGI (reference sequence). CDR3 in DNA: TGTGCCAGCAGTTTCGCCGTAGGAGGCTACACCTTC. Its translation is CASSFAVGGYTF.

This chain uses TRBV30 with TRBJ1-2; possibly TRBD1 for D (5 bases). Germline assignment: CDR1 GTSNPN and CDR2 SVGIG (reference sequence). The germline V and J ends were trimmed by 0 bases and 4 bases, with 15 bases remaining between them. This CDR3 is 15 amino acids long. The CDR3 nucleotides read TGTGCCTGGAGTGTAAACAGGCAACTAATCTATGGCTACACCTTC. It specifies CAWSVNRQLIYGYTF.

This clone was seen a handful of times. V gene TRBV4-1 combines with J gene TRBJ1-2; D is possibly TRBD1 (5 bases). The CDR3 covers 16 residues. The germline gives CDR1 MGHRA, CDR2 YSYEKL. Trimming took 1 base from V and 0 from J, leaving 12 bases between them. The CDR3 loop is CASSQGRGGTNYGYTF. CDR3 sequence (DNA): TGCGCCAGCAGCCAAGGGCGGGGGGGAACTAACTATGGCTACACCTTC.

The genes are TRBV5-6 and TRBJ2-7, with TRBD1 matching 7 bases. Germline assignment: CDR1 SGHDT and CDR2 YYEEEE. The CDR3 extends over 16 amino acids. Trimming removed 4 bases from V and 2 bases from J; junction bases left unmatched: 12. The CDR3: CASSTRQGSTPYEQYF. CDR3 nucleotides: TGTGCCAGCAGCACTAGACAGGGCTCGACCCCCTACGAGCAGTACTTC.

The CDR3 here is CASSVRGTGLSSGANVLTF. CDR3 coding DNA: TGTGCCAGCAGTGTTAGAGGGACAGGGTTAAGCTCTGGGGCCAACGTCCTGACTTTC. This chain uses TRBV2 with TRBJ2-6; 9 bases match TRBD1. This CDR3 spans 19 amino acids. Germline CDR1 and CDR2: SNHLY and FYNNEI. The J segment lost 0 bases and the V segment lost 4 bases, leaving 10 bases of the junction unmatched. Drawing the rest from reference TRBV2 and TRBJ2-6, the complete variable domain is EPEVTQTPSHQVTQMGQEVILRCVPISNHLYFYWYRQILGQKVEFLVSFYNNEISEKSEIFDDQFSVERPDGSNFTLKIRSTKLEDSAMYFCASSVRGTGLSSGANVLTFGAGSRLTVL.

The chain combines TRBV11-3 with TRBJ2-3; 8 nucleotides match TRBD1. Germline CDR1 reads SGHNT; CDR2 reads YENEEA. CDR3 size: 15 residues. After removal of 9 bases from V and 2 bases from J, the junction contained 10 bases not matched to a gene. The chain's CDR3 is CASRQGPFDTDTQYF. CDR3 bases: TGTGCCAGTAGACAGGGGCCTTTCGACACAGATACGCAGTATTTT.

The genes are TRBV6-5 and TRBJ1-2; a weak D match, TRBD1 (5 bases). The germline gives CDR1 MNHEY, CDR2 SVGAGI. The CDR3 contains 15 residues. Trimming removed 2 bases from V and 2 bases from J, with 12 bases in between. The CDR3 is CASSYAGGTNYGYTF. CDR3 DNA: TGTGCCAGCAGTTACGCTGGAGGGACGAACTATGGCTACACCTTC.

The chain has TRBV4-1 and TRBJ2-7, with unresolved D. With 4 bases removed from V and 2 bases from J, the gap between germline ends came to 9 bases. There are 13 residues in the CDR3. Germline assignment: CDR1 MGHRA and CDR2 YSYEKL. Written as DNA, the CDR3 is TGCGCCAGCAGCCCCCAGGAGACCTACGAGCAGTACTTC. Amino acids: CASSPQETYEQYF.

This clone was seen a handful of times. The rearrangement joins TRBV6-5 to TRBJ2-3; D is ambiguous. The V and J ends lost 4 bases and 6 bases respectively, with 5 bases between them. CDR1 is MNHEY and CDR2 is SVGAGI in the germline V gene. The CDR3 runs to 11 residues. Written as DNA, the CDR3 is TGTGCCAGCAGTTCGTGGGATACGCAGTATTTT. This encodes CASSSWDTQYF.

The V and J genes are TRBV9 and TRBJ2-7; D possibly corresponds to TRBD1 (5 bases). This CDR3 has 14 amino acids. Trimming left V 0 bases short and J 4 bases short, with 11 bases between. Looked up from germline, CDR1 is SGDLS and CDR2 is YYNGEE. The CDR3 DNA reads TGTGCCAGCAGCGTAGACCCCCAGGGTTACGAGCAGTACTTC. This translates into CASSVDPQGYEQYF. Supplemented by reference TRBV9 and TRBJ2-7, the full variable domain reads DSGVTQTPKHLITATGQRVTLRCSPRSGDLSVYWYQQSLDQGLQFLIQYYNGEERAKGNILERFSAQQFPDLHSELNLSSLELGDSALYFCASSVDPQGYEQYFGPGTRLTVT.

This clone was picked up a small number of times. The chain uses TRBV6-1 and TRBJ2-2; TRBD1 matches at 7 bases. After removal of 7 bases from V and 3 bases from J, the junction contained 8 bases not matched to a gene. Germline V gene sequence: CDR1 MNHNS, CDR2 SASEGT. The CDR3 is 15 amino acids. The CDR3 loop reads CASTLLTGDTGELFF. As DNA, the CDR3 is TGTGCCAGCACTCTTCTAACAGGGGACACCGGGGAGCTGTTTTTT.

This clone was seen just once. The rearrangement uses TRBV11-3 and TRBJ1-1, with D possibly being TRBD1 (5 bases). The germline V gene has CDR1 SGHNT and CDR2 YENEEA. The CDR3 consists of 13 residues. Trimming removed 5 bases at V and 3 bases at J, with 10 bases between. The CDR3 region is CASSPGRDTEAFF. CDR3 nucleotides: TGTGCCAGCAGCCCAGGGCGGGACACTGAAGCTTTCTTT.

The genes are TRBV7-2 and TRBJ2-3; 9 bases line up with TRBD2. This CDR3 has 15 residues. CDR1 and CDR2 (germline): SGHTA, FQGNSA. With 4 bases clipped from V and 2 bases from J, the junction kept 4 bases outside the gene matches. CDR3 DNA sequence: TGTGCCAGCAGCTACGGCGGGGGGGCCACAGATACGCAGTATTTT. Translation: CASSYGGGATDTQYF.

The genes are TRBV13 and TRBJ2-3; 8 bases match TRBD1. Germline V lookup: CDR1 PRHDT, CDR2 FYEKMQ (reference sequence). The CDR3 covers 15 residues. V was pared by 5 bases and J by 3 bases, with 7 bases of the junction left unmatched. CDR3 DNA sequence: TGTGCCAGCAGCCCTCGAGGACAGGGAACAGATACGCAGTATTTT. This encodes CASSPRGQGTDTQYF.

V usage is TRBV6-5 and J usage is TRBJ1-1, with TRBD1 matching over 9 bases. Per germline, CDR1 MNHEY and CDR2 SVGAGI. J was trimmed by 4 bases and V by 4 bases; bases with no gene match: 7. CDR3 length equals 15 residues. Here the CDR3 DNA reads TGTGCCAGCAGTTTCGGGACAGGGAGTGGCACTGAAGCTTTCTTT. Protein: CASSFGTGSGTEAFF.

This clone appeared once. The CDR3 loop is CASSQDMVGYEQYF. The CDR3 DNA sequence: TGTGCCAGCAGCCAAGATATGGTCGGGTACGAGCAGTACTTC. V is TRBV4-2 and J is TRBJ2-7; D call uncertain. Germline V lookup: CDR1 LGHNA, CDR2 YNFKEQ. Deletions cut 0 bases from V and 4 bases from J, with 10 bases between. This CDR3 region has 14 residues.